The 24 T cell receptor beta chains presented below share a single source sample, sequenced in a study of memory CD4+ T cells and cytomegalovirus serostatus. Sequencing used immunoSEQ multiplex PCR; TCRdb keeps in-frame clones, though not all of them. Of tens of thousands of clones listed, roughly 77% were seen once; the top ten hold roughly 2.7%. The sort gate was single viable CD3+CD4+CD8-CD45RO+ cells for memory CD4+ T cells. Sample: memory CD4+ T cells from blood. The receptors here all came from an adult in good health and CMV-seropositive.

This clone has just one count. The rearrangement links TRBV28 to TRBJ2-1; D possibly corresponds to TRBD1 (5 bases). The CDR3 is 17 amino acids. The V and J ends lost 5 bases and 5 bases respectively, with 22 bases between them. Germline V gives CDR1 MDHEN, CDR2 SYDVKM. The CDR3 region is CASSSLTTGLGDNEQFF. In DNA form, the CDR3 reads TGTGCCAGCAGTAGTTTGACCACAGGTTTGGGTGACAATGAGCAGTTCTTC.

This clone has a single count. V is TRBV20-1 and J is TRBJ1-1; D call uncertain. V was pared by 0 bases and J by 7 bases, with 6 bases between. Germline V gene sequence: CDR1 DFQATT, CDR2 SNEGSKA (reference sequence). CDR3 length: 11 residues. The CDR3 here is CSARDGFEAFF. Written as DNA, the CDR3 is TGCAGTGCTAGAGATGGGTTTGAAGCTTTCTTT.

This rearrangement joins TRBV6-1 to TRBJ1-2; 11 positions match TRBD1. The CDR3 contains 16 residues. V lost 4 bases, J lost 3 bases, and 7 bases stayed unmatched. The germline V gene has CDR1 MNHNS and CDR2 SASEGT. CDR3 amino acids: CASSAYGQGAYYGYTF. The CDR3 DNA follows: TGTGCCAGCAGTGCTTATGGACAGGGGGCTTACTATGGCTACACCTTC.

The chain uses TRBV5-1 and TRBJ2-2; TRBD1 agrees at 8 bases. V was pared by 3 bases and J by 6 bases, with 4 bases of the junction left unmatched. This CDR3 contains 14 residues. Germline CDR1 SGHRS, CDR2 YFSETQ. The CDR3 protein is CASSSDREAGELFF. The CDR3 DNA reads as TGCGCCAGCAGCTCGGACAGGGAGGCCGGGGAGCTGTTTTTT. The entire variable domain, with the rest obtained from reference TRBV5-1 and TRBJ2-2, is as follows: KAGVTQTPRYLIKTRGQQVTLSCSPISGHRSVSWYQQTPGQGLQFLFEYFSETQRNKGNFPGRFSGRQFSNSRSEMNVSTLELGDSALYLCASSSDREAGELFFGEGSRLTVL.

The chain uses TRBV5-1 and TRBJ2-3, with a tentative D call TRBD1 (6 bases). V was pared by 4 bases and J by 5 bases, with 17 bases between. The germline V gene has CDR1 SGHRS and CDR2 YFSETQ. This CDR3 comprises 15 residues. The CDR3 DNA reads TGCGCCAGCAGCCCAGAACCAAAAGGGGGAGATACGCAGTATTTT. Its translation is CASSPEPKGGDTQYF.

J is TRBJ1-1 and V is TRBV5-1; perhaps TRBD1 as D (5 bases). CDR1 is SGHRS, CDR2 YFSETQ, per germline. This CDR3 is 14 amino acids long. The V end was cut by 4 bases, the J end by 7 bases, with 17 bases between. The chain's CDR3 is CASSGAGAHVEAFF. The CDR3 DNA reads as TGCGCCAGCAGCGGGGCCGGCGCCCACGTTGAAGCTTTCTTT.

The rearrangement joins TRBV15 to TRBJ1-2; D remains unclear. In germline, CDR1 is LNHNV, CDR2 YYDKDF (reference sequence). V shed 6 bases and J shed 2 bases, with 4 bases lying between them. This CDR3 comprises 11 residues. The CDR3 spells CATRSNYGYTF. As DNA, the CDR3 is TGTGCCACCAGGTCAAACTATGGCTACACCTTC.

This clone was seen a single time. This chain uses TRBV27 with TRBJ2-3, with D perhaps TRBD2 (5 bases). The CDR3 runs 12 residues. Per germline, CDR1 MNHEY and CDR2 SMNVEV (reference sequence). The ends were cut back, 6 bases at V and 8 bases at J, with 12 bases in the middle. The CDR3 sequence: CASRGERVTQYF. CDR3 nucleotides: TGTGCCAGCAGGGGAGAGAGGGTTACGCAGTATTTT.

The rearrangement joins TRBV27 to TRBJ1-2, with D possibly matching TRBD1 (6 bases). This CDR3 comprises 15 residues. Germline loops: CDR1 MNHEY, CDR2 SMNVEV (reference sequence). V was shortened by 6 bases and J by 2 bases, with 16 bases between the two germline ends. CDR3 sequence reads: CASRPGGAQNYGYTF. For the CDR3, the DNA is TGTGCCAGCAGGCCCGGGGGGGCACAAAACTATGGCTACACCTTC.

CDR3 sequence: CASSLTVSSYNEQFF. The DNA for the CDR3 is TGCGCCAGCAGCTTAACGGTGAGCTCCTACAATGAGCAGTTCTTC. The V and J genes are TRBV5-1 and TRBJ2-1; no clear D. CDR1 is SGHRS and CDR2 is YFSETQ in the germline V gene. This CDR3 spans 15 amino acids. V lost 2 bases, J lost 0 bases, and 9 bases lay in between.

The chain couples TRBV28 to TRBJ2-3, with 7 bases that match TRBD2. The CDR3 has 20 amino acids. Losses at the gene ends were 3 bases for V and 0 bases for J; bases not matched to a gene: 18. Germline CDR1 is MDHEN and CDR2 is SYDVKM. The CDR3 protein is CASSLTHPGGSPTSTDTQYF. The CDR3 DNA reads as TGTGCCAGCAGTTTGACTCATCCCGGCGGGAGCCCTACTAGCACAGATACGCAGTATTTT.

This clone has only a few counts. The CDR3 loop reads CASSPGLAGNTGELFF. The CDR3 coding sequence is TGTGCCAGCAGCCCGGGACTAGCGGGGAACACCGGGGAGCTGTTTTTT. V gene TRBV11-1 combines with J gene TRBJ2-2, with TRBD2 identical over 12 bases. CDR1 and CDR2 (germline): SGHAT, FQDESV (reference sequence). With 5 bases clipped from V and 1 base from J, the junction kept 2 bases outside the gene matches. This CDR3 spans 16 amino acids. The full variable domain, with the rest looked up from reference TRBV11-1 and TRBJ2-2, is EAEVAQSPRYKITEKSQAVAFWCDPISGHATLYWYRQILGQGPELLVQFQDESVVDDSQLPKDRFSAERLKGVDSTLKIQPAELGDSAMYLCASSPGLAGNTGELFFGEGSRLTVL.

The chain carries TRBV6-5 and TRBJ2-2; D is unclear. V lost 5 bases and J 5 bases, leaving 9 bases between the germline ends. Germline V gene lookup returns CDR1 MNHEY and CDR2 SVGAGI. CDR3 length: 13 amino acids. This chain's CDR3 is CASSALKTGELFF. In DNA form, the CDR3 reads TGTGCCAGCAGTGCCCTCAAGACCGGGGAGCTGTTTTTT.

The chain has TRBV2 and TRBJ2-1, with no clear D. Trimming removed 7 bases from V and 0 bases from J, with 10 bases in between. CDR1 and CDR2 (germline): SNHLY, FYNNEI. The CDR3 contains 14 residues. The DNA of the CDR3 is TGTGCCAGCAAACAGTCAGACTCCTACAATGAGCAGTTCTTC. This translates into CASKQSDSYNEQFF.

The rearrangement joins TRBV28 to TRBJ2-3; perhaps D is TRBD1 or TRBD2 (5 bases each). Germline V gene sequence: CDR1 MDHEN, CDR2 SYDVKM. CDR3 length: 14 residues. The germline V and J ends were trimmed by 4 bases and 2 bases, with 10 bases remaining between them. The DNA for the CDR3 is TGTGCCAGCAGTTCGGCCGGGACCACAGATACGCAGTATTTT. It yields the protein CASSSAGTTDTQYF.

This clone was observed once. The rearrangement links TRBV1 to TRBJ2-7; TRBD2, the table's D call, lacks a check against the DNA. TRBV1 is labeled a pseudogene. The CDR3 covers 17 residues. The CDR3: CTSSQAEGLAGTYEQYV. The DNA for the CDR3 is TGCACCAGCAGCCAAGCAGAGGGACTAGCGGGGACCTACGAGCAGTACGTC.

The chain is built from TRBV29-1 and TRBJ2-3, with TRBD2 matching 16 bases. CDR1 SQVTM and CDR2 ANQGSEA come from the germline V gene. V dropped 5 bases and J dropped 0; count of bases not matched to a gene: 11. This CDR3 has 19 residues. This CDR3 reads CSVNLRGTSGRASTDTQYF. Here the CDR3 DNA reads TGCAGCGTTAACCTAAGGGGGACTAGCGGGAGGGCTAGCACAGATACGCAGTATTTT.

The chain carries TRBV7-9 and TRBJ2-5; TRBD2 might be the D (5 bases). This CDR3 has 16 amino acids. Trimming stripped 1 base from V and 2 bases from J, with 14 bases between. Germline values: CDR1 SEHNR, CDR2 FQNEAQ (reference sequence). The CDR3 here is CASSLDLAGTQETQYF. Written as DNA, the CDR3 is TGTGCCAGCAGCTTAGACTTGGCGGGCACACAAGAGACCCAGTACTTC.

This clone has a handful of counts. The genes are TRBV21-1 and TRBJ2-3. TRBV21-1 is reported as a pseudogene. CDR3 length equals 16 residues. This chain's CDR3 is CASSLQVELSTDTQYF. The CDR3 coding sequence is TGTGCCAGCAGCCTTCAGGTGGAGCTAAGCACAGATACGCAGTATTTT.

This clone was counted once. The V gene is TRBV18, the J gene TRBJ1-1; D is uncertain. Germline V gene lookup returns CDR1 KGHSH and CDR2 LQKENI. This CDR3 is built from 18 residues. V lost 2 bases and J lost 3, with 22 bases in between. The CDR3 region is CASSPMSQPHLGDTEAFF. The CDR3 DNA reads TGTGCCAGCTCACCAATGAGTCAGCCCCACCTGGGTGACACTGAAGCTTTCTTT.

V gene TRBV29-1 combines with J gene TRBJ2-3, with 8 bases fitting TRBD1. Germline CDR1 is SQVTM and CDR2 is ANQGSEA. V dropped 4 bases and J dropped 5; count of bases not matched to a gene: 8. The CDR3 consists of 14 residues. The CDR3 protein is CSVAGGELVDTQYF. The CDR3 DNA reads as TGCAGCGTTGCAGGGGGCGAGTTGGTAGATACGCAGTATTTT.

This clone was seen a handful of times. Written as DNA, the CDR3 is TGTGCCAGCAGCTTACGGGCGGAAATGTTCTCTGGGGCCAACGTCCTGACTTTC. It codes for CASSLRAEMFSGANVLTF. V is TRBV7-3 and J is TRBJ2-6; D not certain. V lost 2 bases and J 0 bases, leaving 14 bases between the germline ends. CDR1 SGHTA and CDR2 FQGTGA come from the germline V gene. This CDR3 contains 18 residues.

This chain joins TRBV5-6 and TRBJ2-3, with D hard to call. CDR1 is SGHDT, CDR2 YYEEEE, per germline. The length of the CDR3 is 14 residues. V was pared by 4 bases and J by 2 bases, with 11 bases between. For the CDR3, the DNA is TGTGCCAGCAGCGGTGGTTTATCCACAGATACGCAGTATTTT. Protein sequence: CASSGGLSTDTQYF.

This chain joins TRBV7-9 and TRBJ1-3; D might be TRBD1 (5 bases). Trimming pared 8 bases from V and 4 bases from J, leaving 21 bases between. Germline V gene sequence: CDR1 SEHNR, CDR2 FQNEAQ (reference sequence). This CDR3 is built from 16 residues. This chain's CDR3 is CASDSKKGVSGNTIYF. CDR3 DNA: TGTGCCAGCGACTCTAAAAAAGGGGTGTCCGGAAACACCATATATTTT.